The 17 T cell receptor beta chains presented below share a single source sample, sequenced in a study of T cells in Graves' hyperthyroidism and ophthalmopathy. Authors of the study amplified TCR beta CDR3 regions from RNA transcripts. The HTBI set primed first-round TCR CDR3 RT-PCR. Using its own MiXCR run on the multiplex PCR reads, TCRdb lists one record per CDR3 protein. Seen here are hundreds of thousands of distinct CDR3 sequences, approximately 14% observed once, and the top ten hold about 10%. The sample was blood. The receptors were gathered from a woman younger than 30 with Graves' hyperthyroidism.

This clonotype has at least ten counts. The chain carries TRBV6-2 or TRBV6-3 and TRBJ2-2, with TRBD2 matching 8 bases. This CDR3 comprises 15 residues. The junction had 8 bases not matched to a gene; V was cut back by 7 bases and J by 4 bases. Per the germline V gene, CDR1 is MNHEY and CDR2 is SVGEGT. The CDR3 loop reads CASTRTSWGTGELFF. CDR3 DNA: TGTGCCAGCACGAGGACTAGCTGGGGCACCGGGGAGCTGTTTTTT.

The sample holds many counts of this clonotype. The chain has TRBV7-8 and TRBJ2-3; D possibly corresponds to TRBD2 (5 bases). Germline V gene sequence: CDR1 SGHVS, CDR2 FQNEAQ. This CDR3 spans 13 amino acids. The V and J ends lost 4 bases and 7 bases respectively, with 12 bases between them. CDR3 in DNA: TGTGCCAGCAGCTCGTCGAAGCGGAATACGCAGTATTTT. Protein sequence: CASSSSKRNTQYF.

This clonotype occurred many times. V is TRBV27 and J is TRBJ2-3, with 10 bases lining up with TRBD2. The germline V gene encodes CDR1 MNHEY and CDR2 SMNVEV (reference sequence). The CDR3 runs 17 residues. The J segment lost 2 bases and the V segment lost 5 bases, leaving 10 bases of the junction unmatched. The chain's CDR3 is CASSLYATSGHTDTQYF. The CDR3 DNA follows: TGTGCCAGCAGTCTTTACGCGACTAGCGGGCACACAGATACGCAGTATTTT.

This clonotype was seen a handful of times. This chain links TRBV29-1 with TRBJ2-7; D remains unclear. CDR3 length: 15 residues. Germline lookup yields CDR1 SQVTM and CDR2 ANQGSEA. V dropped 4 bases and J dropped 0 bases, with 16 bases sitting between them. The CDR3 spells CSVGGSGSSSYEQYF. The DNA of the CDR3 is TGCAGCGTTGGGGGAAGTGGGTCCAGCTCCTACGAGCAGTACTTC.

In this sample, this clonotype turned up a few times. The chain carries TRBV20-1 and TRBJ2-3; 8 bases line up with TRBD2. The CDR3 contains 14 residues. V gave up 7 bases and J gave up 2 bases; unmatched junction bases: 8. In germline, CDR1 is DFQATT, CDR2 SNEGSKA (reference sequence). The CDR3, as DNA: TGCAGTGTGCCCCCCGGGGGGGCCACAGATACGCAGTATTTT. It is translated as CSVPPGGATDTQYF.

The chain employs TRBV9 and TRBJ2-1, with TRBD2 matching over 9 bases. With V trimmed by 1 base and J by 4 bases, 3 bases remained unmatched. Germline assignment: CDR1 SGDLS and CDR2 YYNGEE. The CDR3 is 15 amino acids. CDR3 in amino acids: CASSVSSGRYNEQFF. DNA of the CDR3: TGTGCCAGCAGCGTATCAAGCGGGAGGTACAATGAGCAGTTCTTC.

This clonotype was recorded at least ten times. The chain links TRBV7-8 to TRBJ2-7, with 11 bases identical to TRBD2. The CDR3 loop spans 16 amino acids. The V gene's germline CDR1 is SGHVS and CDR2 FQNEAQ. V shed 5 bases and J 6 bases; nucleotides not matched to a gene: 12. For the CDR3, the DNA is TGTGCCAGCAGCCGGATCAGACTAGCGGGGAACGGCGAGCAGTACTTC. Its translation is CASSRIRLAGNGEQYF.

In its sample, this clonotype was seen a few times. The rearrangement links TRBV9 to TRBJ1-6; 11 nucleotides align to TRBD1. Losses at the gene ends were 3 bases for V and 10 bases for J; bases not matched to a gene: 9. The CDR3 spans 16 residues. Per the germline V gene, CDR1 is SGDLS and CDR2 is YYNGEE. CDR3 bases: TGTGCCAGCAGCGAAGCCTCCGGGACAGGGGGATCACCCCTCCACTTT. Amino acids: CASSEASGTGGSPLHF. The full variable domain, completed using reference TRBV9 and TRBJ1-6, is DSGVTQTPKHLITATGQRVTLRCSPRSGDLSVYWYQQSLDQGLQFLIQYYNGEERAKGNILERFSAQQFPDLHSELNLSSLELGDSALYFCASSEASGTGGSPLHFGNGTRLTVT.

This clonotype showed up many times. V usage is TRBV7-2 and J usage is TRBJ1-1; 8 positions agree with TRBD1. This CDR3 region has 13 residues. Per the germline V gene, CDR1 is SGHTA and CDR2 is FQGNSA. V lost 6 bases and J lost 4; bases outside the gene matches: 4. CDR3: CASSWTGSTEAFF. CDR3 sequence (DNA): TGTGCCAGCAGTTGGACAGGGAGCACTGAAGCTTTCTTT.

As to this clonotype: Sequence at one end of the junction differs from germline and may be a read error. The chain employs TRBV14 and TRBJ2-5; D may be TRBD1 (6 bases). There are 17 residues in the CDR3. From germline, CDR1 is SGHDN and CDR2 FVKESK. CDR3 DNA: TGTGCCAGCAGCCAAGAACAGGGAATTGGGTTCCAAGCGACCCAGTACTTC. Its protein is CASSQEQGIGFQATQYF.

There are a few counts of this clonotype. The chain is built from TRBV12-3 or TRBV12-4 and TRBJ2-1; D possibly corresponds to TRBD1 (5 bases). Trimming stripped 3 bases from V and 11 bases from J, with 14 bases between. The CDR3 runs to 13 residues. The CDR3 sequence: CASSLDTNGKQFF. The CDR3, as DNA: TGTGCCAGCAGTTTGGACACCAACGGTAAGCAGTTCTTC.

This clonotype was counted at least ten times. The gene calls are TRBV3-1 and TRBJ1-5, with 9 bases lining up with TRBD1. The V gene end was trimmed by 1 base and the J gene end by 6 bases; junction bases not matched to a gene: 7. CDR1 LGHDT and CDR2 YNNKEL come from the germline V gene (reference sequence). The CDR3 runs to 16 residues. This chain's CDR3 is CASSQGDRAQGQPQHF. In nucleotides, the CDR3 is TGTGCCAGCAGCCAAGGGGACAGGGCTCAAGGTCAGCCCCAGCATTTT.

In its sample, this clonotype was seen many times. This rearrangement joins TRBV6-1 to TRBJ2-3, with no clear D. V lost 7 bases, J lost 2 bases, and 10 bases lay in between. Germline loops: CDR1 MNHNS, CDR2 SASEGT. The CDR3 runs to 13 residues. The CDR3 spells CASIGLLTDTQYF. Here the CDR3 DNA reads TGTGCCAGCATTGGTCTGCTCACAGATACGCAGTATTTT.

The DNA for the CDR3 is TGCAGTGCTAAAACTAGCGGGAGGCACGAGCAGTACTTC. Residues: CSAKTSGRHEQYF. The J gene is TRBJ2-7, the V gene TRBV20-1; 12 bases agree with TRBD2. The CDR3 has 13 residues. Germline values: CDR1 DFQATT, CDR2 SNEGSKA (reference sequence). Losses at the gene ends were 4 bases for V and 5 bases for J; bases not matched to a gene: 3.

The chain employs TRBV19 and TRBJ1-2; 7 positions match TRBD1. Trimming removed 5 bases from V and 5 bases from J; junction bases left unmatched: 8. There are 14 residues in the CDR3. Germline-derived CDR1 and CDR2 are LNHDA and SQIVND (reference sequence). In DNA, the CDR3 is TGTGCCAGTAGTCCCGGACAGGAATTGTATGGCTACACCTTC. Its protein product is CASSPGQELYGYTF.

This clonotype came up many times. The chain couples TRBV2 to TRBJ2-3; D might be TRBD2 (6 bases). Germline-derived CDR1 and CDR2 are SNHLY and FYNNEI. CDR3 length: 15 residues. V gave up 10 bases and J gave up 0 bases, with 17 bases separating them. The CDR3 DNA reads TGTGCCACCTTTTTAAGCGGGCATAGCACAGATACGCAGTATTTT. Protein product: CATFLSGHSTDTQYF.

The sample holds many counts of this clonotype. The rearrangement joins TRBV5-1 to TRBJ2-1; D might be TRBD1 or TRBD2, each matching 5 bases. Germline values: CDR1 SGHRS, CDR2 YFSETQ. Trimming stripped 4 bases from V and 3 bases from J, with 14 bases between. The CDR3 totals 15 residues. CDR3 DNA sequence: TGCGCCAGCAGCCCACTAGACAGATTCTACAATGAGCAGTTCTTC. Translated: CASSPLDRFYNEQFF.